One TCR beta chain is described in this entry. Its antigen is not identified. The data derive from a study of cytomegalovirus exposure and HLA in healthy donors. Overall study: Both the 100 to 150 validation repertoires and the approximately 700 first-cohort repertoires used the same platform, as reported by a later analysis. Notes on the study in general: Confirmation was obtained in vitro that a few CMV-associated chains are specific for CMV antigens. Cytomegalovirus association was assigned to 150 to 200 TCR beta chains. Per published reports, the classifier diagnosed cytomegalovirus status with high specificity and sensitivity.

Here immunoSEQ multiplex PCR was the method, and the copy in TCRdb shows in-frame clones only, minus some. The profile shows more than 250,000 clones, 75% to 90% of them singletons. Trimming stripped 1 base from V and 6 bases from J, with 18 bases between. The CDR3 is made up of 16 amino acids. Germline V CDR1 and CDR2: LGHNA, YNFKEQ. Sequenced input: PBMCs. The V and J genes are TRBV4-2 and TRBJ1-2, with D possibly TRBD1 on 5 matching bases. This clonotype was obtained from a woman aged 30 to 39 in good health and CMV-seropositive. CDR3 protein: CASSQGVRDPDHGYTF. DNA for the CDR3: TGTGCCAGCAGCCAAGGAGTAAGGGACCCAGACCATGGCTACACCTTC.